This TCR beta chain was sequenced for a study of vaccination and CD4 T cells after COVID-19 (dated by TCRdb to 2021 to 2024). About the full investigation: Convalescent patients had a positive SARS-CoV-2 result on nasal swab PCR, and of these patients, several had mild disease and one had severe disease. In the convalescent cohort there were six males and four females, among whom were two Hispanic individuals, seven Caucasians, two Asians and one multiracial person. Two doses of either the Pfizer-BioNTech BNT162b2 vaccine (n=8) or the Moderna mRNA-1273 vaccine (n=2) were administered to participants. Post-COVID blood samples were collected from convalescent patients a median of around 96 days after diagnosis, with a range of about 35 to 170 days. Post-vaccine blood samples were obtained a median of about 72 days after the second vaccine dose, with a range of about 14 to 241 days. Overlapping spike peptide pools from SARS-CoV-2 and from the common cold coronaviruses HCoV-NL63, HCoV-OC43 and HCoV-229E were used as culture stimuli. In control cultures, a CEFX viral epitope pool was used as positive control, an HIV-1 Nef peptide pool was used as negative control, or no peptide was added. The spike-specific CD4+ TCR repertoire was compared before and after mRNA vaccination in approximately ten COVID-19 convalescent patients and a handful of infection-naive healthy vaccine recipients.

CDR1 LNHDA and CDR2 SQIVND were looked up in the germline V gene (reference sequence). The junction shows trimming of 6 bases on V and 4 bases on J, and the gene matches do not reach 7 bases of it. The CDR3 measures 14 amino acids from cysteine to phenylalanine. Just the 42-base CDR3 DNA is kept, in frame starting at base 1. What the treatment or condition label conveys for this sample: roughly 11-day PBMC culture with coronavirus spike peptide pools or control peptides (ViraFEST assay). To expand antigen-specific T cells with peptide pools and then pick out the expanded clonotypes through TCR sequencing, the study relied on the ViraFEST assay. Positive SARS-CoV-2 PCR tests in the convalescent patients dated from March to December 2020, before Alpha, Beta and Delta variants emerged in the United States. Each well held around 2 million PBMCs cultured in IMDM containing approximately 5% human AB serum and approximately 9.6 IU/ml IL-2, with around 9.2 ug/ml peptide pools added. Half of the culture medium was replaced with fresh IL-2-containing medium on days 3 and 7. CD4+ T cells were isolated after roughly eleven days of culture through negative selection using the EasySep CD4+ T cell isolation kit. PBMCs were separated from whole blood using Ficoll-Paque Plus gradient centrifugation and then either used fresh or cryopreserved at -140C. In general, triplicate wells were set up for every culture condition.

On this clonotype itself: The antigen this receptor binds is unknown. One base away there is no much larger clone; base qualities are not given.

Points the paper makes about the study in general: In convalescent patients, a median about 84% of post-vaccine SARS-CoV-2-reactive clones were detected only after vaccination, and vaccine-specific priming was suggested by this finding. The median number of SARS-CoV-2-reactive clonotypes rose from 20 to 25 after infection to 35 to 45 after vaccination, but the change was not significant. The study included relatively few convalescent patients and did not analyze early timepoints after natural infection. Of the vaccine-specific clones found in convalescent patients, nearly all (304 of 307) were mono-reactive for SARS-CoV-2 spike instead of being cross-reactive with common cold coronaviruses.

Library creation used PCR. DNA from cultured CD4+ T cells was subjected to TCR sequencing with the Oncomine TCR Beta short-read assay at the Johns Hopkins FTIC core. The QIAamp micro DNA kit was used to extract genomic DNA from the cultured CD4+ T cells. Oncomine TCR Beta libraries from cultured CD4+ T cells were pooled using unique dual indexes and sequenced on an Illumina iSeq 100. The original methods were these. Non-productive sequences were filtered out, and CDR3s that did not start with C, did not end with F or W, or were shorter than 7 amino acids were discarded. Antigen-specific clonotypes were identified using the MANAFEST web application through comparison of peptide-stimulated wells with reference and other culture wells. To be called positive, a clone needed an FDR below 0.05, an odds ratio above 5, and a productive frequency above 0.1% in at least two of three replicate wells. Cross-reactive clonotypes were defined as significantly expanded in both SARS-CoV-2 spike wells and at least one common cold coronavirus spike condition. Levenshtein distances (stringdist) and unrooted phylogenetic trees (ape) in R version 3.6.1 were used to assess CDR3 homology. The public sequencing data were trimmed at Q25 with fastp and processed into clonotypes with MiXCR by TCRdb, which kept only in-frame beta chains. Rows with one shared CDR3 protein collapse into an entry with the most common genes and DNA. The V and J calls shown here were made by TCRdb, not taken from the authors' results. Here the sample has 10,000 or so distinct CDR3 sequences; around 50% occur a single time. The leading ten clones occupy roughly 29% of the sample.

The origin of this receptor is a human donor who had recovered from COVID-19. What was sequenced was CD4+ T cells from blood, cultured in vitro. The chain was built from TRBV19 and TRBJ1-2, with 8 central nucleotides matching TRBD1. At the DNA level, the sequence is TGTGCCAGTAGCGGGACAGGAGGGATCTATGGCTACACCTTC. This translates into CASSGTGGIYGYTF.